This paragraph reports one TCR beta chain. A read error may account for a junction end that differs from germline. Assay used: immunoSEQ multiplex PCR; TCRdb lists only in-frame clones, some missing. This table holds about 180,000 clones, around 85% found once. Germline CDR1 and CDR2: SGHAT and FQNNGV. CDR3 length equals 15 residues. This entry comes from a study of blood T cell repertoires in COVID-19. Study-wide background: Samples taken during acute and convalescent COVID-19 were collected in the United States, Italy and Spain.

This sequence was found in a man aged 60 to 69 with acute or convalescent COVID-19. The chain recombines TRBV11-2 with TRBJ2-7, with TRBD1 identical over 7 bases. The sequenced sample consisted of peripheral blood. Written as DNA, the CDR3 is TGTGCCAGCAGCACCAGACAGGGCCCCTCCGACGAGCAGTACTTC. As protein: CASSTRQGPSDEQYF.